This T cell receptor beta chain was identified during a study of blood T cell repertoires in COVID-19. Overall study: The United States, Italy and Spain supplied acute and convalescent COVID-19 samples. T cells, B-cell-depleted T cells, or PBMCs supplied cDNA or gDNA.

Under the authors' procedure: Reference gene primer amplification in the assay estimated nucleated cell counts. The repertoire was sequenced with immunoSEQ multiplex PCR; TCRdb's copy has only in-frame clones and lacks some. That table is the source of V, J and clone size, and D and trimming were worked out from the DNA. The sample holds 120,000 to 150,000 clones; 60% to 85% are singletons and the top ten take over 7%. CDR1 and CDR2 (germline): SGHTA, FQGTGA. V was shortened by 0 bases and J by 4 bases, with 9 bases between the two germline ends. The length of the CDR3 is 14 residues. This sequence joins TRBV7-3 and TRBJ1-1; TRBD1 is a possible D gene (6 bases). The sequencing sample was made of peripheral blood. This TCR was sampled from a man aged 50-59 years with active or convalescent COVID-19. This CDR3 reads CASSLTGGVTEAFF. For the CDR3, the DNA is TGTGCCAGCAGCTTAACAGGGGGGGTCACTGAAGCTTTCTTT.